The clone carrying this TCR delta chain came up a few times. What it binds is unknown. The protein recorded in TCRdb matches a much larger clone and deviates from this DNA's translation at residue 4, suggesting a read error; the protein here is obtained by translating the DNA. TCRdb called clones from the multiplex PCR reads again using CATT. The sample shows tens of thousands of delta-chain clones, 1.5% to 2% of them seen only once. This sample was included in a study of γδ T cells in repeated Plasmodium falciparum infection. For the study at large: Age- and gender-matched Australian children served as comparison for malaria-exposed Malian children.

This CDR3 is 21 amino acids long. Germline V lookup: CDR1 TSWWSYY, CDR2 QGS. Study-wide results and caveats: Over time and infection, Vgamma9/Vdelta2+ repertoires remained highly stable and polyclonal. Compared with Australian children, Malian Vdelta2-negative repertoires seemed more clonal, less diverse, less shared. In Vdelta2-negative, largely Vdelta1+, gammadelta repertoires, repeated controlled infections appeared to drive clonal selection waves.

Gammadelta T cells were flow-sorted from PBMC into Vgamma9/Vdelta2+ and Vdelta2-negative populations for bulk analysis. This receptor was taken from a pool of human donors (malaria-infected and uninfected, not separated). Material for sequencing was gamma-delta T cells from blood. This chain links TRDV1 with TRDJ1, with 11 bases aligning to TRDD3. The J gene, left out of TCRdb, was set here by checking the DNA against germline. The CDR3 reads CALEERTIDGGYGSYTDKLIF. The CDR3 region has the DNA TGTGCTCTTGAGGAACGGACCATCGATGGGGGATACGGTTCTTATACCGATAAACTCATCTTT.